These 9 T cell receptor beta chains share one sample of origin, sequenced in a study of human T cells and chemical hapten exposure. Using its own MiXCR run on the RACE reads, TCRdb lists one record per CDR3 protein. This table holds roughly 60,000 distinct CDR3 sequences, around 11% found once. The time point here: patch test 3, about 24 weeks after DPC sensitization. Treatment described: therapeutic diphenylcyclopropenone sensitization with weekly scalp DPC. This specimen consisted of whole blood, obtained in connection with sensitization to the hapten diphenylcyclopropenone (DPC). Every receptor here comes from a man aged 25 to 40 with alopecia areata. Some clones in this sample may be carry-over from other donors' samples.

The chain couples TRBV9 to TRBJ1-1; D is unresolved. Germline V gene sequence: CDR1 SGDLS, CDR2 YYNGEE. The V and J ends lost 5 bases and 1 base respectively, with 18 bases between them. This CDR3 has 16 amino acids. The CDR3 sequence: CASSPTYSDGNTEAFF. The DNA of the CDR3 is TGTGCCAGCAGTCCTACATATTCCGACGGGAACACTGAAGCTTTCTTT.

This rearrangement joins TRBV5-1 to TRBJ2-3, with D perhaps being TRBD1 or TRBD2 (6 bases each). From germline, CDR1 is SGHRS and CDR2 YFSETQ. The V gene lost 5 bases and the J gene lost 6 bases, with 22 bases spanning the gap. CDR3 length: 16 amino acids. CDR3 coding DNA: TGCGCCAGCAGTACACTAGGGGGGACCCAATTGGATACGCAGTATTTT. Amino acids: CASSTLGGTQLDTQYF.

In its sample, this clonotype was seen many times. V is TRBV3-1 and J is TRBJ2-3, with 13 bases that match TRBD2. There are 18 residues in the CDR3. The V segment lost 3 bases and the J segment 0 bases; nucleotides outside the gene matches: 6. Germline CDR1 LGHDT, CDR2 YNNKEL (reference sequence). CDR3 amino acids: CASSQPGLAGPSTDTQYF. Written as DNA, the CDR3 is TGTGCCAGCAGCCAGCCGGGACTAGCGGGGCCTAGCACAGATACGCAGTATTTT.

The rearrangement joins TRBV7-3 to TRBJ2-3; D possibly corresponds to TRBD1 (7 bases). V was pared by 4 bases and J by 2 bases, with 16 bases between. This CDR3 comprises 16 residues. CDR1 and CDR2 from the germline V gene are SGHTA and FQGTGA. Here the CDR3 DNA reads TGTGCCAGCAGCTCGGCAAGCAGGGGGGCCACAGATACGCAGTATTTT. It specifies CASSSASRGATDTQYF. Using reference TRBV7-3 and TRBJ2-3 for the parts outside the CDR3, the full variable domain is GAGVSQTPSNKVTEKGKYVELRCDPISGHTALYWYRQSLGQGPEFLIYFQGTGAADDSGLPNDRFFAVRPEGSVSTLKIQRTERGDSAVYLCASSSASRGATDTQYFGPGTRLTVL.

As for this clonotype: It may be a read error: a sequence one base away is much more abundant. J is TRBJ1-1 and V is TRBV28; D remains ambiguous. The V gene's germline CDR1 is MDHEN and CDR2 SYDVKM. The CDR3 consists of 13 residues. The germline V and J ends were trimmed by 4 bases and 4 bases, with 10 bases remaining between them. The CDR3 bases are TGTGCCAGCAGTTGGAGACGGACCACTGAAGCTTTCTTT. Protein: CASSWRRTTEAFF.

V usage is TRBV14 and J usage is TRBJ1-2, with D unclear. The CDR3 has 13 amino acids. Trimming pared 0 bases from V and 3 bases from J, leaving 5 bases between. Germline V gives CDR1 SGHDN, CDR2 FVKESK. CDR3 nucleotides: TGTGCCAGCAGCCAAGATCTAGACTATGGCTACACCTTC. This gives the protein CASSQDLDYGYTF.

This clonotype was seen a few times. V and J are TRBV12-3 or TRBV12-4 and TRBJ2-3, with 8 bases that match TRBD1. CDR3 size: 15 residues. V lost 6 bases to trimming and J lost 3 bases; unmatched junction nucleotides: 8. The CDR3 is CASRDRGLGTDTQYF. The CDR3 DNA reads TGTGCCAGCAGAGACAGGGGTTTGGGGACAGATACGCAGTATTTT.

The rearrangement uses TRBV11-1 and TRBJ2-5; D might be TRBD1 or TRBD2, each matching 5 bases. V lost 6 bases, J lost 5 bases, and 13 bases lay in between. CDR1 SGHAT and CDR2 FQDESV come from the germline V gene (reference sequence). The CDR3 spans 13 residues. This CDR3 reads CASSHWDGETQYF. DNA of the CDR3: TGTGCCAGCAGTCACTGGGACGGGGAGACCCAGTACTTC.

This clonotype has at least ten counts. The chain couples TRBV5-1 to TRBJ1-1; 8 bases fit TRBD1. The CDR3 runs 14 residues. J was trimmed by 0 bases and V by 4 bases; bases with no gene match: 2. Germline CDR1 and CDR2: SGHRS and YFSETQ. In nucleotides, the CDR3 is TGCGCCAGCAGCGTGACAGGGGTGAACACTGAAGCTTTCTTT. It translates to CASSVTGVNTEAFF.